This T cell receptor beta chain was captured by sequencing in a study of tissue T cells after allogeneic stem cell transplantation. Overall study context: Patients with graft-versus-host disease had grafts: several unmodified, three CD34-selected and T-cell-depleted.

TCRbeta CDR3 was sequenced at survey depth with template counts. Libraries were prepared by immunoSEQ multiplex PCR; TCRdb keeps only in-frame clonotypes and omits some of them. The sample yields 25,000 to 35,000 clones, 65% to 90% seen once. Study observations and caveats: Across patients, clones rarely overlapped, yet motif clusters were shared tissue-specifically.

This clone came up once. Its matching antigen is unknown. V was shortened by 1 base and J by 3 bases, with 13 bases between the two germline ends. CDR1 is MNHEY, CDR2 SMNVEV, per germline (reference sequence). The CDR3 extends over 15 amino acids. Sample: blood, taken before transplantation. The sequence came from a woman between 18 and 50 years old who later had graft-versus-host disease after an allogeneic stem cell transplant. The chain recombines TRBV27 with TRBJ2-7; D perhaps matches TRBD1 (6 bases). This CDR3 reads CASSLLGDNNYEQYF. For the CDR3, the DNA is TGTGCCAGCAGTTTATTGGGGGACAACAACTACGAGCAGTACTTC.